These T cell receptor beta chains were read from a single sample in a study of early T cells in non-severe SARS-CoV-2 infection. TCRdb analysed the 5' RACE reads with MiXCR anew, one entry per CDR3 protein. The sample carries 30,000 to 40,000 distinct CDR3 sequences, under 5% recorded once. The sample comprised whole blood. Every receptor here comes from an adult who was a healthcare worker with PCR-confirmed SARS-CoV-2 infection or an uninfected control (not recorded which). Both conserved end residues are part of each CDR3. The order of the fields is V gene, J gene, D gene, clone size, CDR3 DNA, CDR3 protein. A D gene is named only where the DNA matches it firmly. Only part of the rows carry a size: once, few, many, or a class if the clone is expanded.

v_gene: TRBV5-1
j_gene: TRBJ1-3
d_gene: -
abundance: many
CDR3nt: TGCGCCAGCAGCCCCGAGGGGTCTGGAAACACCATATATTTT
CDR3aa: CASSPEGSGNTIYF

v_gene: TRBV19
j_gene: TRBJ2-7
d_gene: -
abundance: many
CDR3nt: TGTGCCAGTAGTTTTTCCCCGGGGTCCGCCTACGAGCAGTACTTC
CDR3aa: CASSFSPGSAYEQYF

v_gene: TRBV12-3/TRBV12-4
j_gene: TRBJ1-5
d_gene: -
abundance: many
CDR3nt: TGTGCCAGCAGTTTAAAGGGTATTGGCAATCAGCCCCAGCATTTT
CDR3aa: CASSLKGIGNQPQHF

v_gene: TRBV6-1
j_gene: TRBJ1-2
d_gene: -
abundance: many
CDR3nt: TGTGCCAGCAGTGAAACAAGGCAGGGCTATGGCTACACCTTC
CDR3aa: CASSETRQGYGYTF

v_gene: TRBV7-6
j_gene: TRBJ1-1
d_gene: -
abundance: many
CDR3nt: TGTGCCAGCAGCTCAGTGTACCGAGGCACTGAAGCTTTCTTT
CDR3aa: CASSSVYRGTEAFF

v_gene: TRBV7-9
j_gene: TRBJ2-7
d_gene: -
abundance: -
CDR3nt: TGTGCCAGCAGCTCGCGGACTTACGAGCAGTACTTC
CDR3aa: CASSSRTYEQYF

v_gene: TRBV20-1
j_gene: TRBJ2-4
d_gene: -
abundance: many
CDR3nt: TGCAGTGCTAGAGTAGGCGGAAAGCTTGCCAAAAACATTCAGTACTTC
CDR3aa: CSARVGGKLAKNIQYF

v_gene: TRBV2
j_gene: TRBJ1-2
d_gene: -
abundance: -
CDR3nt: TGTGCCAGCAGTGGGGACACGGAAGCCTATGGCTACACCTTC
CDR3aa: CASSGDTEAYGYTF

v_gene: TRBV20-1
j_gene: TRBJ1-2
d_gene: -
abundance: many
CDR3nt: TGCAGTGCTAATCCTCTTGTCGAACAGGAATCCGGCTACACCTTC
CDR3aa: CSANPLVEQESGYTF

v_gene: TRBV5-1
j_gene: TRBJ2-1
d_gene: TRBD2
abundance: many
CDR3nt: TGCGCCAGCAGCACCCTCACTCTAGCGGGGGTATACAATGAGCAGTTCTTC
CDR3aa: CASSTLTLAGVYNEQFF

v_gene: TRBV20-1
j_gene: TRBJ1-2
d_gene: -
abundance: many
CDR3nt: TGCAGTGCTAGAGTTCCAGGGGAAATGGGCTACACCTTC
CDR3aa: CSARVPGEMGYTF

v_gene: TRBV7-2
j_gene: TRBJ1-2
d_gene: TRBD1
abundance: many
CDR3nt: TGTGCCAGCAGCTTAGGTGGACAGGGGGGCTATGGCTACACCTTC
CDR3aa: CASSLGGQGGYGYTF

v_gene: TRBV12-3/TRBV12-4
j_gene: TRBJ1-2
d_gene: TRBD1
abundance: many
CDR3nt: TGTGCCAGCAGTACCGGGACAGGGGGCGTTTATGGCTACACCTTC
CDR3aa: CASSTGTGGVYGYTF

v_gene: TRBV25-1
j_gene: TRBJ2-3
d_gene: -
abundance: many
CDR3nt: TGTGCCAGCAGCCGACAGACTCAACTCACAGATACGCAGTATTTT
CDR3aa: CASSRQTQLTDTQYF

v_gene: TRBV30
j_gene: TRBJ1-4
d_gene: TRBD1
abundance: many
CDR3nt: TGTGCCTGGAGCACAGGGGGCTCGACTAATGAAAAACTGTTTTTT
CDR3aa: CAWSTGGSTNEKLFF